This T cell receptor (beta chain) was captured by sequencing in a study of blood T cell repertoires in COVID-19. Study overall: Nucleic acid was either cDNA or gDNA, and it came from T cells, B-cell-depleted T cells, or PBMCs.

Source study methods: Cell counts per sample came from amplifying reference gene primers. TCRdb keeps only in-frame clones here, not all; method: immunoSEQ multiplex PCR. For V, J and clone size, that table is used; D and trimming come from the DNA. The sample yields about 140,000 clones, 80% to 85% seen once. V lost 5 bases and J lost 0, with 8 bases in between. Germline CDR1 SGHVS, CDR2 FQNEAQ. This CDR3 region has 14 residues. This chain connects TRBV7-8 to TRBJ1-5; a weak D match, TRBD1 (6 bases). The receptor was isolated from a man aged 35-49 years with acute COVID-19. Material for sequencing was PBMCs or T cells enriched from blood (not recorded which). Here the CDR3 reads CASSTGSSNQPQHF. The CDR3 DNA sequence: TGTGCCAGCAGCACAGGGAGTAGCAATCAGCCCCAGCATTTT.